This TCR beta chain was found in a study of T cells in Graves' hyperthyroidism and ophthalmopathy. Researchers took RNA transcripts and amplified the TCR beta CDR3 regions from them. When the TCR CDR3 underwent first-round RT-PCR, the HTBI primer set was used. MiXCR, run by TCRdb on the multiplex PCR reads, gives a single entry per CDR3 protein. The sample has some 560,000 distinct CDR3 sequences, around 13% seen once; the top ten hold approximately 15%. This CDR3 region has 13 residues. Germline CDR1 reads LNHDA; CDR2 reads SQIVND (reference sequence). V dropped 2 bases and J dropped 3 bases, with 6 bases sitting between them.

The sequence derives from a woman aged 40 to 55 with Graves' hyperthyroidism. The chain uses TRBV19 and TRBJ2-3, with D possibly TRBD2 on 5 matching bases. The specimen was blood. The CDR3, as DNA: TGTGCCAGTAGTATAAGCGGAACAGATACGCAGTATTTT. It is translated as CASSISGTDTQYF.